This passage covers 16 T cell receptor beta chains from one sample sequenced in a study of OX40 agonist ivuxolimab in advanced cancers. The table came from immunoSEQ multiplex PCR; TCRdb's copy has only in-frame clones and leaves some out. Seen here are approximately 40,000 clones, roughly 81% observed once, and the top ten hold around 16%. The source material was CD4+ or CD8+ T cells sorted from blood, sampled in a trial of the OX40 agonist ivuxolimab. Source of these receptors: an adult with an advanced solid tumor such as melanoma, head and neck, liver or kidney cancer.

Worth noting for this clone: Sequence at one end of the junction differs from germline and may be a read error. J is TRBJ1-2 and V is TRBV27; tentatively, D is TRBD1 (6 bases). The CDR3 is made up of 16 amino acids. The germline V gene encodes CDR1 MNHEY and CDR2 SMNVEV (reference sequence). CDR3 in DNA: TGTGCCGGCAGTTCGGTGGGGGGGCACCTAGGATATGGCTACACCTTC. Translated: CAGSSVGGHLGYGYTF.

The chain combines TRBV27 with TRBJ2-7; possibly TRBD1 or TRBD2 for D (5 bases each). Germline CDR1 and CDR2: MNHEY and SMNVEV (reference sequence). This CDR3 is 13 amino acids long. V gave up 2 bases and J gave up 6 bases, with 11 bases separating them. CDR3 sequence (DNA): TGTGCCAGCAGTTTACGGACTGGGGCCGAGCAGTACTTC. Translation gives CASSLRTGAEQYF.

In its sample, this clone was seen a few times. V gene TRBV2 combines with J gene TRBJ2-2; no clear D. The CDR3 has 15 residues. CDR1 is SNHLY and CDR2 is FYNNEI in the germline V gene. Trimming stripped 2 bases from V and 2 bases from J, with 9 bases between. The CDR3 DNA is TGTGCCAGCAGTGAATTGGCAGGAAACACCGGGGAGCTGTTTTTT. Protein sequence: CASSELAGNTGELFF.

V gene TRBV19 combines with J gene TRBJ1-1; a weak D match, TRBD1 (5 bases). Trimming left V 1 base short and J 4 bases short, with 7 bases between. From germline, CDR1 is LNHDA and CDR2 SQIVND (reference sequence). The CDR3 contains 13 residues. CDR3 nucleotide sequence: TGTGCCAGTAGTATAGCTCAGGGCACTGAAGCTTTCTTT. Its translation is CASSIAQGTEAFF.

CDR3: CAWSITSSNQPQHF. In nucleotides, the CDR3 is TGTGCCTGGAGTATAACCTCTAGCAATCAGCCCCAGCATTTT. The chain recombines TRBV30 with TRBJ1-5; D unclear. From germline, CDR1 is GTSNPN and CDR2 SVGIG (reference sequence). Trimming shortened V by 2 bases and J by 0 bases, and 8 bases separated the two germline ends. This CDR3 is 14 amino acids long.

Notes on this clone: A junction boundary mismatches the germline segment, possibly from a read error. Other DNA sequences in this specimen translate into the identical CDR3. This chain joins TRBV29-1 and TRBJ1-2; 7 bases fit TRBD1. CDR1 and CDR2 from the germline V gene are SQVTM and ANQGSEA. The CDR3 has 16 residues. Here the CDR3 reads CSVEPGETGTNYGYTF. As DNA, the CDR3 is TGCAGTGTTGAACCTGGGGAGACAGGGACCAACTATGGCTACACCTTC.

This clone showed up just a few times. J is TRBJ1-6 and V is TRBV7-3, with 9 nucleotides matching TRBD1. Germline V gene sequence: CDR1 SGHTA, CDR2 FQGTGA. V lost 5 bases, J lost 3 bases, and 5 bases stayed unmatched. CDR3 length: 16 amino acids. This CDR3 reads CASSPTGGLYNSPLHF. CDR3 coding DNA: TGTGCCAGCAGCCCTACAGGGGGCCTCTATAATTCACCCCTCCACTTT.

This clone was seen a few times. This chain's CDR3 is CASSIQGIREEAFF. CDR3 nucleotides: TGTGCCAGCAGTATACAGGGGATTAGAGAAGAAGCTTTCTTT. The genes are TRBV6-5 and TRBJ1-1; 7 bases align to TRBD1. V lost 5 bases and J lost 8; bases outside the gene matches: 11. Germline V gene sequence: CDR1 MNHEY, CDR2 SVGAGI. The CDR3 is 14 residues long.

CDR3 sequence (DNA): TGTGCCAGCAGTTTGGGGGGCGGAAGCTCCTACGAGCAGTACTTC. This translates into CASSLGGGSSYEQYF. The J gene is TRBJ2-7, the V gene TRBV9, with D possibly called TRBD1 or TRBD2 (6 bases each). The CDR3 extends over 15 amino acids. Looked up from germline, CDR1 is SGDLS and CDR2 is YYNGEE. V was clipped by 5 bases and J by 0 bases, with 15 bases between them.

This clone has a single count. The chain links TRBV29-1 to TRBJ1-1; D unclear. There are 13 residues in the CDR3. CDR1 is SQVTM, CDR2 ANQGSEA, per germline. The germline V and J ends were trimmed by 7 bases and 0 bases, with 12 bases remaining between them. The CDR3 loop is CSAVRGVNTEAFF. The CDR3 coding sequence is TGCAGCGCTGTACGGGGAGTGAACACTGAAGCTTTCTTT.

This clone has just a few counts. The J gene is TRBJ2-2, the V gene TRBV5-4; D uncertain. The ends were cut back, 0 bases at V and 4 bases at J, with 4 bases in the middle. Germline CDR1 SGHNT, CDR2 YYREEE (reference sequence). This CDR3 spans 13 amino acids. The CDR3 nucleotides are TGTGCCAGCAGCTTGGTGGGCACCGGGGAGCTGTTTTTT. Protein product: CASSLVGTGELFF.

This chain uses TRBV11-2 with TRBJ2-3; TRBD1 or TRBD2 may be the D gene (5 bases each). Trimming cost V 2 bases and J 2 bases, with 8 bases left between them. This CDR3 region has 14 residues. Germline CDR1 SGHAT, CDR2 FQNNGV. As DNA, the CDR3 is TGTGCCAGCAGCTTAATGGGGGACACAGATACGCAGTATTTT. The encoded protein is CASSLMGDTDTQYF.

The DNA of the CDR3 is TGTGCCAGCAGTTTATCGAAGGGGAGTGGGGATGAGCAGTTCTTC. Its translation is CASSLSKGSGDEQFF. The rearrangement joins TRBV27 to TRBJ2-1; possibly TRBD1 or TRBD2 for D (5 bases each). This CDR3 has 15 amino acids. V was cut by 0 bases and J by 8 bases, with 14 bases left in between. Germline V gives CDR1 MNHEY, CDR2 SMNVEV (reference sequence).

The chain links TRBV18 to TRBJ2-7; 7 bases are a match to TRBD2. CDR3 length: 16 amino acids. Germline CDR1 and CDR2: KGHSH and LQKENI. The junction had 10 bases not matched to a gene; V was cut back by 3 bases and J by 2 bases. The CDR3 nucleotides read TGTGCCAGCTCACCGTGGGAGGGAGATGAACCCTACGAGCAGTACTTC. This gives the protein CASSPWEGDEPYEQYF.

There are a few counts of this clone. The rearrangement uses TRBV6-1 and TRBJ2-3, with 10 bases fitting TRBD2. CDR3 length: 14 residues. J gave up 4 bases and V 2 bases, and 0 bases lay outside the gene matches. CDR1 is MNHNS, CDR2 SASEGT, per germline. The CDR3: CASSELAGADTQYF. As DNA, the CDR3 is TGTGCCAGCAGTGAACTAGCGGGGGCAGATACGCAGTATTTT.

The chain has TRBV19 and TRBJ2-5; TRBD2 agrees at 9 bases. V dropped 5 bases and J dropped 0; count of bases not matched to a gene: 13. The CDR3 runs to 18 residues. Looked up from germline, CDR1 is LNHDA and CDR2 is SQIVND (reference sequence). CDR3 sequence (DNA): TGTGCCAGTAGTCACCCTTGGCCGTCTAGCGGGAACCAAGAGACCCAGTACTTC. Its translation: CASSHPWPSSGNQETQYF.